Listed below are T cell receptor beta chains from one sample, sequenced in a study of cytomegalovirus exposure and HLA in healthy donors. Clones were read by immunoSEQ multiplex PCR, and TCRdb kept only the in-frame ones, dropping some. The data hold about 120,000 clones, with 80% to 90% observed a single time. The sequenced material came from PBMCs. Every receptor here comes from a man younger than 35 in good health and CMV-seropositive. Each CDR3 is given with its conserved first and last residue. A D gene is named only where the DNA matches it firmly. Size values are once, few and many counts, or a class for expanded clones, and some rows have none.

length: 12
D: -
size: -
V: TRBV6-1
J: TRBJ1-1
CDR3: CASSGALPEAFF
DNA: TGTGCCAGCAGTGGGGCCCTACCTGAAGCTTTCTTT

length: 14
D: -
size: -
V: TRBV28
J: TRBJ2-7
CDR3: CASSLWTDPYEQYF
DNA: TGTGCCAGCAGTTTATGGACAGACCCCTACGAGCAGTACTTC

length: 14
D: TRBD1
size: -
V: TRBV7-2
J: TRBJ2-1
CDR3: CASSYVTGENEQFF
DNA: TGTGCCAGCAGCTATGTGACAGGGGAGAATGAGCAGTTCTTC

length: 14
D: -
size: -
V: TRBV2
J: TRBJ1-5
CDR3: CASSEQGVYQPQHF
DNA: TGTGCCAGCAGTGAACAGGGTGTATATCAGCCCCAGCATTTT

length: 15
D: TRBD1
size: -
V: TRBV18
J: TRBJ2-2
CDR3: CASSPTGTDTGELFF
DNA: TGTGCCAGCTCACCTACTGGGACAGACACCGGGGAGCTGTTTTTT

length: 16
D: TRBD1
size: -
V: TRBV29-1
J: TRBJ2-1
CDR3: CSVVLPDREAYNEQFF
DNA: TGCAGCGTTGTGCTCCCGGACAGGGAGGCCTACAATGAGCAGTTCTTC

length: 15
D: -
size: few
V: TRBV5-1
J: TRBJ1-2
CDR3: CASSLGEGLVYGYTF
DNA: TGCGCCAGCAGCTTGGGGGAGGGCTTAGTCTATGGCTACACCTTC

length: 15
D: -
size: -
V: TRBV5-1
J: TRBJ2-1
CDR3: CASRYRVSSYNEQFF
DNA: TGCGCCAGTCGCTACAGGGTCAGCTCCTACAATGAGCAGTTCTTC

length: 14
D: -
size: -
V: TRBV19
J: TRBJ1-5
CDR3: CASSILSSNQPQHF
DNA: TGTGCCAGTAGTATCCTCTCTAGCAATCAGCCCCAGCATTTT

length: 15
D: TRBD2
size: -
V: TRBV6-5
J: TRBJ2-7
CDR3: CASSSPGTIHYEQYF
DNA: TGTGCCAGCAGTTCCCCCGGGACTATCCACTACGAGCAGTACTTC

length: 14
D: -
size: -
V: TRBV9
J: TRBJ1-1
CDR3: CASSVAGGRGEAFF
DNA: TGTGCCAGCAGCGTAGCCGGGGGGAGGGGTGAAGCTTTCTTT

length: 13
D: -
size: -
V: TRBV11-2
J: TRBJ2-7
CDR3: CASSLRTGYEQYF
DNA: TGTGCCAGCAGCTTACGAACGGGCTACGAGCAGTACTTC

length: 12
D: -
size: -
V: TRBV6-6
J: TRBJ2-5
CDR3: CASRPGKETQYF
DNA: TGTGCCAGCAGACCCGGGAAAGAGACCCAGTACTTC

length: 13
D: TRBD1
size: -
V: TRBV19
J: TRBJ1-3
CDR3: CASTDRQRNTIYF
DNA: TGTGCCAGTACGGACAGGCAGAGAAACACCATATATTTT

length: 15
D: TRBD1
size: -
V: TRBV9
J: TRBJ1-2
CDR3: CASSVGLQGAWGYTF
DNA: TGTGCCAGCAGCGTAGGCCTACAGGGGGCTTGGGGCTACACCTTC

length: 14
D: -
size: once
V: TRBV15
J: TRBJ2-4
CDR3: CATSRDRESSFVYF
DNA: TGTGCCACCAGCAGAGATCGTGAGAGTAGTTTTGTGTACTTC

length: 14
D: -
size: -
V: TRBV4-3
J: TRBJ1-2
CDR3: CASSQDTEGFGYTF
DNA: TGCGCCAGCAGCCAAGATACAGAAGGATTTGGCTACACCTTC

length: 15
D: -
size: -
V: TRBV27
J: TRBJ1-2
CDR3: CASSLIGDFDYGYTF
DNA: TGTGCCAGCAGTTTGATAGGGGATTTCGACTATGGCTACACCTTC

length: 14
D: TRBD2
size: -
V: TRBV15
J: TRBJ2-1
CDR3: CATSSGLAGYEQFF
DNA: TGTGCCACCAGCAGTGGACTAGCGGGCTATGAGCAGTTCTTC

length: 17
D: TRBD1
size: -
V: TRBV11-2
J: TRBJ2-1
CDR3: CASSFLARQGAYNEQFF
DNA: TGTGCCAGCAGCTTTTTAGCGCGGCAGGGGGCTTACAATGAGCAGTTCTTC

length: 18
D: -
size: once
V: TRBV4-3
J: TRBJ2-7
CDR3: CASSPANTGGAGGYEQYF
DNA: TGCGCCAGCAGCCCAGCAAACACCGGAGGGGCAGGGGGCTACGAGCAGTACTTC

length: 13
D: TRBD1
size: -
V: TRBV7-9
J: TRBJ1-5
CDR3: CASSADRDQPQHF
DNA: TGTGCCAGCAGCGCTGACAGGGATCAGCCCCAGCATTTT

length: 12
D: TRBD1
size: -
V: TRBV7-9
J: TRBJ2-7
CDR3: CASSPRQGEQYF
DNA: TGTGCCAGCAGCCCCCGACAGGGAGAGCAGTACTTC

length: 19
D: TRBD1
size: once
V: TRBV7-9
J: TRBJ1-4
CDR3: CASSPRTGTAYATNEKLFF
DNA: TGTGCCAGCAGCCCAAGAACCGGGACAGCCTATGCAACTAATGAAAAACTGTTTTTT

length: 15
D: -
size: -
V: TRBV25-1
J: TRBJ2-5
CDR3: CASSETRGTQETQYF
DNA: TGTGCCAGCAGTGAGACGAGGGGGACCCAAGAGACCCAGTACTTC

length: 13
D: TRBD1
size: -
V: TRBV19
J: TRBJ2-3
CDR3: CASSAGGVDTQYF
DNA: TGTGCCAGTAGCGCAGGGGGAGTAGATACGCAGTATTTT

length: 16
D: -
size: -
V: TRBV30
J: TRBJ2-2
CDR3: CAWSRGAGRVTGELFF
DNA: TGTGCCTGGAGCCGCGGGGCAGGGCGGGTGACCGGGGAGCTGTTTTTT

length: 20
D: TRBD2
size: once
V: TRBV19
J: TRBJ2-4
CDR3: CASSMGPLGGHGLAKNIQYF
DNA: TGTGCCAGTAGTATGGGACCCCTGGGAGGGCACGGACTAGCCAAAAACATTCAGTACTTC

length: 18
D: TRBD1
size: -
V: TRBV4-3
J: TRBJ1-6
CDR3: CASSQDHLRGLRNSPLHF
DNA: TGCGCCAGCAGCCAAGATCATCTCAGGGGGCTTAGGAATTCACCCCTCCACTTT

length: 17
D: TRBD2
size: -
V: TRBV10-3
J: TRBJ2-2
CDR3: CAISDAGLAGIPGELFF
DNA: TGTGCCATCAGTGATGCCGGACTAGCGGGGATACCCGGGGAGCTGTTTTTT

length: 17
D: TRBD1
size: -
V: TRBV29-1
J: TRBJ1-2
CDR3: CSVEGPGQGQIGYGYTF
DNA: TGCAGCGTTGAAGGCCCGGGACAGGGGCAAATAGGCTATGGCTACACCTTC